The 11 T cell receptor beta chains below come from one sample, sequenced in a study of OX40 agonist ivuxolimab in advanced cancers. Library preparation used the immunoSEQ multiplex PCR assay. TCRdb re-hosts the immuneACCESS table, in-frame sequences only. Its copies lack some clones; in the studies checked, an unresolved V gene accounts for under half of them, and the cause for the rest is not known. This sample holds some 60,000 clones; about nine tenths were observed only once. The ten largest clones capture 3.5% to 4% of the sample. The sample consisted of CD4+ or CD8+ T cells sorted from blood, taken in a trial of the OX40 agonist ivuxolimab. These receptors were taken from an adult with an advanced solid tumor such as melanoma, head and neck, liver or kidney cancer.

The chain is built from TRBV6-5 and TRBJ2-1; possible D gene TRBD1, 6 bases. CDR1 MNHEY and CDR2 SVGAGI come from the germline V gene. The V and J ends lost 6 bases and 9 bases respectively, with 15 bases between them. The CDR3 sequence is 13 residues long. The CDR3 loop is CASRAQGEGEQFF. For the CDR3, the DNA is TGTGCCAGCAGGGCACAGGGTGAGGGTGAGCAGTTCTTC.

This sequence joins TRBV7-9 and TRBJ2-1, with TRBD2 matching over 7 bases. V shed 5 bases, J shed 6 bases, and the junction held 10 bases outside the gene matches. Germline V gene sequence: CDR1 SEHNR, CDR2 FQNEAQ (reference sequence). The CDR3 contains 15 residues. This chain's CDR3 is CASSLTSDSRNEQFF. Here the CDR3 DNA reads TGTGCCAGCAGCCTAACTAGCGACTCTCGCAATGAGCAGTTCTTC.

CDR3 in amino acids: CASSQEGEGATYNEQFF. The CDR3 DNA sequence: TGCGCCAGCAGCCAAGAAGGGGAAGGGGCTACTTACAATGAGCAGTTCTTC. This chain links TRBV4-3 with TRBJ2-1; a weak D match, TRBD1 (5 bases). With 0 bases removed from V and 4 bases from J, the gap between germline ends came to 16 bases. This CDR3 contains 17 residues. Looked up from germline, CDR1 is LGHNA and CDR2 is YSLEER.

J is TRBJ2-7 and V is TRBV4-3; 9 bases map to TRBD2. Germline values: CDR1 LGHNA, CDR2 YSLEER. The V and J ends lost 1 base and 0 bases, in that order; junction bases with no gene match: 4. This CDR3 has 16 amino acids. The CDR3 DNA follows: TGCGCCAGCAGCCAAGGGGCGACTAGCGGCTCCTACGAGCAGTACTTC. It translates to CASSQGATSGSYEQYF.

This rearrangement joins TRBV28 to TRBJ2-1; TRBD2 matches at 8 bases. From germline, CDR1 is MDHEN and CDR2 SYDVKM. This CDR3 is 15 amino acids long. V shed 3 bases and J 7 bases; nucleotides not matched to a gene: 8. CDR3 sequence reads: CASSFPSGRTNEQFF. The CDR3 DNA sequence: TGTGCCAGCAGTTTTCCCAGCGGGAGAACGAATGAGCAGTTCTTC.

The rearrangement joins TRBV5-4 to TRBJ2-5; D might be TRBD1 or TRBD2, each matching 6 bases. The CDR3 runs to 13 residues. Trimming left V 7 bases short and J 4 bases short, with 14 bases between. CDR1 and CDR2 from the germline V gene are SGHNT and YYREEE (reference sequence). DNA of the CDR3: TGTGCCAGCGTGGGGGCGGGATCAGAGACCCAGTACTTC. Protein: CASVGAGSETQYF.

J is TRBJ2-3 and V is TRBV5-4; TRBD2 matches 9 bases. V was pared by 5 bases and J by 3 bases, with 4 bases of the junction left unmatched. The CDR3 contains 14 residues. Germline CDR1 and CDR2: SGHNT and YYREEE (reference sequence). CDR3 nucleotides: TGTGCCAGCAGGAGAGCGGGAGGTACAGATACGCAGTATTTT. Protein: CASRRAGGTDTQYF.

The chain links TRBV5-6 to TRBJ2-3; 7 bases match TRBD2. Trimming removed 0 bases from V and 2 bases from J; junction bases left unmatched: 6. This CDR3 is 16 amino acids long. Germline CDR1 reads SGHDT; CDR2 reads YYEEEE. In nucleotides, the CDR3 is TGTGCCAGCAGCTTGGCTGCGGGAGCATTCACAGATACGCAGTATTTT. Protein product: CASSLAAGAFTDTQYF.

The chain links TRBV27 to TRBJ1-1; 8 bases are shared with TRBD1. This CDR3 has 15 residues. Germline trimming cut 7 bases from V and 4 bases from J; bases unmatched to any gene: 11. The germline gives CDR1 MNHEY, CDR2 SMNVEV (reference sequence). The CDR3: CASNPDRGSSTEAFF. The CDR3 DNA sequence: TGTGCCAGCAATCCCGACAGGGGTTCCAGCACTGAAGCTTTCTTT.

The chain employs TRBV7-2 and TRBJ2-2, with TRBD1 identical over 7 bases. The V gene's germline CDR1 is SGHTA and CDR2 FQGNSA. The CDR3 has 15 residues. The V segment lost 5 bases and the J segment 4 bases; nucleotides outside the gene matches: 7. CDR3 residues: CASSGWDRPTGELFF. The CDR3 DNA sequence: TGTGCCAGCAGCGGCTGGGACAGACCCACCGGGGAGCTGTTTTTT. Variable domain in full (rest from reference TRBV7-2 and TRBJ2-2): GAGVSQSPSNKVTEKGKDVELRCDPISGHTALYWYRQSLGQGLEFLIYFQGNSAPDKSGLPSDRFSAERTGGSVSTLTIQRTQQEDSAVYLCASSGWDRPTGELFFGEGSRLTVL.

This rearrangement joins TRBV29-1 to TRBJ2-7; TRBD1 aligns across 8 bases. With V trimmed by 6 bases and J by 4 bases, 8 bases remained unmatched. Germline V gene sequence: CDR1 SQVTM, CDR2 ANQGSEA. The CDR3 consists of 13 residues. DNA of the CDR3: TGCAGCGTAATCCGGGACAGGAGTTACGAGCAGTACTTC. The encoded protein is CSVIRDRSYEQYF.